The rows below give T cell receptor beta chains drawn from one sample of a study of tumor-infiltrating lymphocytes in primary liver carcinoma. TCRdb redid the calling of the multiplex PCR reads with MiXCR, one entry per CDR3 protein. The repertoire holds roughly 120,000 distinct CDR3 sequences, 64% seen once, with 7.5% to 8.5% in the top ten. The sequencing input was liver tumor tissue from sampling region 3. The receptor source for this set is a woman aged 55-70 years with primary liver carcinoma and hepatitis B virus infection. Each CDR3 is given without its conserved first and last residue. Fields, in order: V gene, CDR3 protein.

V gene: TRBV11-1
CDR3 protein: ASSLVLDAPLETQY

V gene: TRBV6-6
CDR3 protein: ASRTRAGGPYNEQF

V gene: TRBV7-9
CDR3 protein: ASSLGQKQNQPQH

V gene: TRBV5-1
CDR3 protein: ASSLVGTSYEQY

V gene: TRBV4-2
CDR3 protein: ASSQDLGRESEQY

V gene: TRBV11-2
CDR3 protein: ASSSRGRLEGETQY

V gene: TRBV7-9
CDR3 protein: TNSLARGTSGLRETQY

V gene: TRBV11-3
CDR3 protein: ASCLGRGELDVDEQF

V gene: TRBV4-2
CDR3 protein: ANSPRLDLVGELF

V gene: TRBV11-3
CDR3 protein: ANSPTGVYTEAS

V gene: TRBV11-2
CDR3 protein: ASSSPGAMAGYEQY

V gene: TRBV7-8
CDR3 protein: ASSLVRSQGNQPQH

V gene: TRBV24-1
CDR3 protein: ATSDLNRREAF

V gene: TRBV6-1
CDR3 protein: ASRAGTGLTEAF

V gene: TRBV4-2
CDR3 protein: ASRFPGLGYNEQF

V gene: TRBV28
CDR3 protein: ASSSGGVGYT

V gene: TRBV24-1
CDR3 protein: ATSHRQAHQETQY

V gene: TRBV24-1
CDR3 protein: ATQPAGEGNEQF

V gene: TRBV7-8
CDR3 protein: TSSPPGKGLPYNEQF

V gene: TRBV28
CDR3 protein: AGSLGGEDTGELF

V gene: TRBV7-9
CDR3 protein: TSSLEGQAVTLDEQF

V gene: TRBV11-2
CDR3 protein: ASSLGSVGYT

V gene: TRBV11-3
CDR3 protein: ASSLDPRSSAYNEQF

V gene: TRBV5-1
CDR3 protein: ASSSGQGNTIY

V gene: TRBV14
CDR3 protein: DSSHQSTGGEQY

V gene: TRBV11-2
CDR3 protein: GSSVTGNTEAF

V gene: TRBV11-2
CDR3 protein: ASSLGFRALNERF

V gene: TRBV4-1
CDR3 protein: ASTGTDNSPLH

V gene: TRBV5-1
CDR3 protein: ASSPEEALNTEAF

V gene: TRBV12-3/TRBV12-4
CDR3 protein: ASSLRLAGGLRTGELF

V gene: TRBV29-1
CDR3 protein: SADQEAQKGGYT

V gene: TRBV28
CDR3 protein: ASNPRDVTICGYT

V gene: TRBV29-1
CDR3 protein: SGRTGRPYNEQS

V gene: TRBV19
CDR3 protein: ASRTTGELF

V gene: TRBV4-1
CDR3 protein: ASSAGQQF

V gene: TRBV6-5
CDR3 protein: ASSYSPARSYEQY

V gene: TRBV11-2
CDR3 protein: ASSPCQTENCGYT

V gene: TRBV12-3/TRBV12-4
CDR3 protein: ASSQGHKVNYGYT

V gene: TRBV6-6
CDR3 protein: ASSLGGTAKETQY

V gene: TRBV7-9
CDR3 protein: ASSNHLNYGYT

V gene: TRBV11-3
CDR3 protein: ASSLGGESSYNEQS

V gene: TRBV5-1
CDR3 protein: ASSTIQGRKGAF

V gene: TRBV28
CDR3 protein: ASSSPRDSREQY

V gene: TRBV6-5
CDR3 protein: ASSNRDGYA

V gene: TRBV6-4
CDR3 protein: ASSEAGGTEAF

V gene: TRBV2
CDR3 protein: AIRSRLAGAGEQY

V gene: TRBV11-2
CDR3 protein: ANSLAREGARETQY